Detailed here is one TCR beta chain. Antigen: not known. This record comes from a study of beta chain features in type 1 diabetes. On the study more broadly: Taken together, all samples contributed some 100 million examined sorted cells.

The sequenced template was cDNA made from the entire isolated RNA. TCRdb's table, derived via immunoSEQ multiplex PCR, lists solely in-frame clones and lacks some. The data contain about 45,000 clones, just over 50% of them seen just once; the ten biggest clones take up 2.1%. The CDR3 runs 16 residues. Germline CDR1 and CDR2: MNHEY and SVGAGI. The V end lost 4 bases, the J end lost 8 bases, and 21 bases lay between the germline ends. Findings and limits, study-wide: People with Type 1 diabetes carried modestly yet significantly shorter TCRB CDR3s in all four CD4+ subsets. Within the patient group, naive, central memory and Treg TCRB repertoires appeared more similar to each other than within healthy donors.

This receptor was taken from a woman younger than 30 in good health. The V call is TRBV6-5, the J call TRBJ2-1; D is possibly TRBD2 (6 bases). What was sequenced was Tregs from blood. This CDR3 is CASSWEPGLGRYEQFF. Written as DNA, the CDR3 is TGTGCCAGCAGTTGGGAACCGGGACTGGGGAGGTATGAGCAGTTCTTC.